The next 3 T cell receptor beta chains were all read from a single sample in a study of shared clonotypes between healthy human individuals. Libraries were prepared by immunoSEQ multiplex PCR; TCRdb keeps only in-frame clonotypes and omits some of them. The sample gives some 1.1 million clones, approximately 80% of which show up once; 0.85% to 1% is in the top ten. Sequencing input: memory CD4+ T cells from PBMCs. Subset reported: CD45RA-negative fraction. These receptors all stem from a man in his late teens or twenties in good health. Some clones in this sample may be carry-over from other donors' samples.

Concerning this clone: The sample carries other DNA sequences with the same CDR3. This sequence joins TRBV19 and TRBJ1-2; perhaps TRBD1 as D (5 bases). The CDR3 spans 15 residues. Germline V gene data show CDR1 as LNHDA and CDR2 as SQIVND (reference sequence). Trimming took off 1 base at V and 2 bases at J, with 11 bases between the two ends. CDR3 coding DNA: TGTGCCAGTAGTATAGTTGGGACCGCGAACTATGGCTACACCTTC. This translates into CASSIVGTANYGYTF.

This clone was counted between two and nine times. The chain links TRBV6-1 to TRBJ2-2; D possibly uses TRBD1 or TRBD2 (5 bases each). This CDR3 has 16 residues. V dropped 3 bases and J dropped 4 bases, with 15 bases sitting between them. CDR1 and CDR2 from the germline V gene are MNHNS and SASEGT. The CDR3 spells CASSDTPGTSTGELFF. The CDR3 DNA reads as TGTGCCAGCAGTGATACACCCGGGACGAGCACCGGGGAGCTGTTTTTT.

For the CDR3, the DNA is TGTGCCAGCAGTTTACTAGCGGGAGAGGGGACCTACGAGCAGTACTTC. Residues: CASSLLAGEGTYEQYF. The rearrangement uses TRBV28 and TRBJ2-7; 10 positions match TRBD2. Germline trimming cut 2 bases from V and 2 bases from J; bases unmatched to any gene: 6. CDR3 length: 16 amino acids. Germline CDR1 reads MDHEN; CDR2 reads SYDVKM.